Below, 32 T cell receptor beta chains from the same sample are listed, as sequenced in a study of radiotherapy plus CTLA-4 blockade in lung cancer. The protocol was immunoSEQ multiplex PCR, while the TCRdb copy is restricted to in-frame clones and leaves out a portion. Of roughly 98,000 clones in the sample, roughly 80% are singletons; the top ten hold around 3.6%. The sample was peripheral blood, taken from a patient treated with radiotherapy plus ipilimumab. The receptors come from a human donor with non-small cell lung cancer who had a partial response to radiotherapy plus ipilimumab.

This CDR3 is CASRRAEPSSYEQYF. The CDR3 nucleotides are TGTGCCAGCAGGAGGGCCGAACCCAGCTCCTACGAGCAGTACTTC. This chain joins TRBV27 and TRBJ2-7; TRBD2 might be the D (5 bases). The germline V and J ends were trimmed by 6 bases and 0 bases, with 15 bases remaining between them. This CDR3 comprises 15 residues. Germline V CDR1 and CDR2: MNHEY, SMNVEV (reference sequence).

This clone was detected only a few times. The rearrangement uses TRBV29-1 and TRBJ1-1; D is uncertain. Germline V CDR1 and CDR2: SQVTM, ANQGSEA. This CDR3 contains 10 residues. V was pared by 6 bases and J by 8 bases, with 10 bases between. The CDR3 sequence: CSVAEREAFF. The CDR3 DNA follows: TGCAGCGTGGCAGAGAGGGAAGCTTTCTTT.

V gene TRBV2 combines with J gene TRBJ2-4, with D maybe TRBD1 (5 bases). The CDR3 contains 12 residues. CDR1 is SNHLY, CDR2 FYNNEI, per germline. V shed 7 bases and J shed 6 bases, with 10 bases lying between them. DNA for the CDR3: TGTGCCAGCACGGGCAGGGTAAACATTCAGTACTTC. This translates into CASTGRVNIQYF.

This clone appeared once. The CDR3 region is CAWSLTSIGELFF. In DNA, the CDR3 is TGTGCCTGGAGCCTTACTAGCATCGGGGAGCTGTTTTTT. The chain uses TRBV30 and TRBJ2-2; TRBD2 is a possible D gene (6 bases). The CDR3 contains 13 residues. The V and J ends lost 3 bases and 7 bases respectively, with 12 bases between them. Germline-derived CDR1 and CDR2 are GTSNPN and SVGIG (reference sequence).

V gene TRBV5-1 combines with J gene TRBJ2-4; 7 nucleotides agree with TRBD1. J was trimmed by 3 bases and V by 2 bases; bases with no gene match: 8. CDR3 length equals 16 residues. The germline CDR1 and CDR2 sequences are SGHRS and YFSETQ. CDR3: CASSFEGGSVKNIQYF. As DNA, the CDR3 is TGCGCCAGCAGCTTCGAAGGGGGCTCGGTCAAAAACATTCAGTACTTC.

The chain recombines TRBV27 with TRBJ2-5, with 10 bases identical to TRBD1. Trimming took 7 bases from V and 4 from J; bases not matched to a gene: 9. The CDR3 is made up of 15 amino acids. CDR1 and CDR2 (germline): MNHEY, SMNVEV (reference sequence). The CDR3 nucleotides read TGTGCCAGCAAAACCGGGACAGGGGAACGAGAGACCCAGTACTTC. Translation gives CASKTGTGERETQYF.

The chain employs TRBV28 and TRBJ1-2; 9 bases are a match to TRBD1. The ends lost 5 bases at V and 4 bases at J; junction bases unmatched: 5. CDR1 is MDHEN and CDR2 is SYDVKM in the germline V gene. The CDR3 extends over 14 amino acids. The CDR3 is CASSQGQGTYGYTF. CDR3 bases: TGTGCCAGCAGTCAGGGACAGGGAACCTATGGCTACACCTTC.

The J gene is TRBJ2-5, the V gene TRBV20-1; D gene unclear. Germline V gene sequence: CDR1 DFQATT, CDR2 SNEGSKA (reference sequence). The length of the CDR3 is 10 residues. The V gene lost 7 bases and the J gene lost 3 bases, with 6 bases spanning the gap. The CDR3 nucleotides read TGCAGTGTAACAGAAGAGACCCAGTACTTC. It yields the protein CSVTEETQYF.

This clone was counted a single time. The genes are TRBV5-4 and TRBJ2-7; D perhaps matches TRBD2 (7 bases). Germline V lookup: CDR1 SGHNT, CDR2 YYREEE (reference sequence). V dropped 4 bases and J dropped 0 bases, with 14 bases sitting between them. The CDR3 has 15 amino acids. DNA of the CDR3: TGTGCCAGCAGCCGAGGGGGAGGGAACTCCTACGAGCAGTACTTC. Its protein product is CASSRGGGNSYEQYF.

The V call is TRBV7-9, the J call TRBJ2-5; D unclear. This CDR3 has 12 residues. V was cut by 5 bases and J by 4 bases, with 8 bases left in between. The germline V gene encodes CDR1 SEHNR and CDR2 FQNEAQ (reference sequence). The CDR3 here is CASSPSTETQYF. The CDR3 DNA reads as TGTGCCAGCAGCCCTAGTACAGAGACCCAGTACTTC.

V and J are TRBV6-5 and TRBJ1-2; 9 nucleotides agree with TRBD1. J gave up 10 bases and V 0 bases, and 9 bases lay outside the gene matches. The CDR3 runs to 15 residues. Germline CDR1 MNHEY, CDR2 SVGAGI. CDR3 sequence (DNA): TGTGCCAGCAGTTACTCTGGTGGACAGGGGCTCCCCTACACCTTC. This encodes CASSYSGGQGLPYTF.

The chain joins TRBV7-6 to TRBJ2-4; TRBD1 matches at 7 bases. This CDR3 spans 19 amino acids. With 5 bases clipped from V and 0 bases from J, the junction kept 16 bases outside the gene matches. Germline CDR1 is SGHVS and CDR2 is FNYEAQ. The CDR3 loop is CASSPVPGQPTLAKNIQYF. The CDR3 DNA is TGTGCCAGCAGCCCTGTTCCGGGACAGCCGACCCTAGCCAAAAACATTCAGTACTTC.

The rearrangement uses TRBV6-5 and TRBJ1-1; unclear D gene. The CDR3 is 12 amino acids. CDR1 is MNHEY, CDR2 SVGAGI, per germline. Trimming shortened V by 5 bases and J by 3 bases, and 7 bases separated the two germline ends. The CDR3 region has the DNA TGTGCCAGCAGTCGCCGGGACACTGAAGCTTTCTTT. Encoded protein: CASSRRDTEAFF.

This clone occurred once. The chain's CDR3 is CASRAGTVYGYTF. DNA of the CDR3: TGTGCCAGCAGGGCCGGGACAGTCTATGGCTACACCTTC. The chain has TRBV2 and TRBJ1-2; TRBD1 agrees at 7 bases. Germline CDR1 is SNHLY and CDR2 is FYNNEI. The V gene end was trimmed by 6 bases and the J gene end by 4 bases; junction bases not matched to a gene: 5. The CDR3 has 13 residues.

This clone was observed a few times. V and J are TRBV10-3 and TRBJ2-1; 11 positions match TRBD2. This CDR3 spans 14 amino acids. Germline lookup yields CDR1 ENHRY and CDR2 SYGVKD. Trimming at V came to 10 bases and at J to 8 bases, leaving 10 bases not matched to a gene. CDR3 coding DNA: TGTGCCAGCCACGCTAGCGGGAGGAGGGATGAGCAGTTCTTC. Amino acids: CASHASGRRDEQFF.

The V and J genes are TRBV10-1 and TRBJ2-2; D possibly corresponds to TRBD1 (6 bases). V was cut by 6 bases and J by 1 base, with 12 bases left in between. CDR1 and CDR2 from the germline V gene are WNHNN and SYGVQD (reference sequence). CDR3 size: 15 residues. CDR3 nucleotide sequence: TGCGCCAGCAGCCAAGGACAGCGGAACACCGGGGAGCTGTTTTTT. It is translated as CASSQGQRNTGELFF.

This chain connects TRBV6-1 to TRBJ2-5; D not certain. The CDR3 covers 15 residues. Germline V gene lookup returns CDR1 MNHNS and CDR2 SASEGT. The ends were cut back, 2 bases at V and 3 bases at J, with 13 bases in the middle. The CDR3 DNA reads TGTGCCAGCAGTGAAACCGGTCGGGTGGAAGAGACCCAGTACTTC. Protein product: CASSETGRVEETQYF.

This clone was observed a few times. The V gene is TRBV29-1, the J gene TRBJ2-1; the match to TRBD2 covers 7 bases. Per the germline V gene, CDR1 is SQVTM and CDR2 is ANQGSEA. V lost 6 bases, J lost 3 bases, and 8 bases stayed unmatched. The CDR3 is made up of 14 amino acids. CDR3 residues: CSVDLAADYNEQFF. The CDR3 DNA follows: TGCAGCGTGGATCTAGCGGCAGACTACAATGAGCAGTTCTTC.

The J gene is TRBJ1-1, the V gene TRBV6-1; 9 bases agree with TRBD1. CDR3 length equals 15 residues. Per the germline V gene, CDR1 is MNHNS and CDR2 is SASEGT. Trimming took 6 bases from V and 3 from J; bases not matched to a gene: 8. In DNA, the CDR3 is TGTGCCAGCAGCCGGGACAGGGAAGGGGACACTGAAGCTTTCTTT. Protein sequence: CASSRDREGDTEAFF.

This clone was seen a handful of times. CDR3 nucleotide sequence: TGTGCCAGCTCATCTGACAGAGGACCCTACGAGCAGTACTTC. It translates to CASSSDRGPYEQYF. The gene calls are TRBV18 and TRBJ2-7; TRBD1 is a possible D gene (5 bases). Trimming took off 5 bases at V and 2 bases at J, with 13 bases between the two ends. CDR3 length equals 14 residues. Germline V gives CDR1 KGHSH, CDR2 LQKENI.

The chain combines TRBV6-5 with TRBJ1-1; the match to TRBD1 covers 9 bases. V shed 5 bases and J 11 bases; nucleotides not matched to a gene: 12. CDR1 and CDR2 (germline): MNHEY, SVGAGI. This CDR3 comprises 14 residues. The CDR3: CASSMGTGQPRAFF. In DNA, the CDR3 is TGTGCCAGCAGTATGGGGACAGGGCAACCCAGGGCTTTCTTT.

This chain links TRBV5-8 with TRBJ2-3, with TRBD2 matching 7 bases. The CDR3 spans 14 residues. The V gene's germline CDR1 is SGHTS and CDR2 YDEGEE. V shed 2 bases, J shed 6 bases, and the junction held 6 bases outside the gene matches. The CDR3 sequence: CASSFLAASDTQYF. In nucleotides, the CDR3 is TGTGCCAGCAGCTTTCTAGCGGCGTCTGATACGCAGTATTTT. Using reference TRBV5-8 and TRBJ2-3 for the parts outside the CDR3, the full variable domain is EAGVTQSPTHLIKTRGQQATLRCSPISGHTSVYWYQQALGLGLQFLLWYDEGEERNRGNFPPRFSGRQFPNYSSELNVNALELEDSALYLCASSFLAASDTQYFGPGTRLTVL.

The CDR3 DNA follows: TGTGCCAGCAACCCCGGGACTAGCGAGGCCGGGGAGCTGTTTTTT. Translation: CASNPGTSEAGELFF. The V gene is TRBV7-3, the J gene TRBJ2-2; 10 bases agree with TRBD2. The CDR3 loop spans 15 amino acids. The germline V gene has CDR1 SGHTA and CDR2 FQGTGA. With 7 bases clipped from V and 6 bases from J, the junction kept 8 bases outside the gene matches.

This clone came up a few times. The chain combines TRBV4-1 with TRBJ1-1; maybe TRBD1 (6 bases). CDR3 length: 16 residues. The germline V and J ends were trimmed by 6 bases and 0 bases, with 17 bases remaining between them. Germline lookup yields CDR1 MGHRA and CDR2 YSYEKL. This chain's CDR3 is CASRFIGRGMNTEAFF. As DNA, the CDR3 is TGCGCCAGCAGGTTCATAGGCAGGGGAATGAACACTGAAGCTTTCTTT.

The chain has TRBV5-1 and TRBJ1-1; 7 bases line up with TRBD1. The CDR3 spans 15 residues. CDR1 and CDR2 from the germline V gene are SGHRS and YFSETQ. Trimming took 4 bases from V and 1 from J; bases not matched to a gene: 7. The DNA for the CDR3 is TGCGCCAGCAGCGATAAGACAGGGACGAACACTGAAGCTTTCTTT. It yields the protein CASSDKTGTNTEAFF.

The chain joins TRBV7-3 to TRBJ2-3; a weak D match, TRBD2 (5 bases). This CDR3 has 14 residues. The V end was cut by 2 bases, the J end by 1 base, with 7 bases between. Germline loops: CDR1 SGHTA, CDR2 FQGTGA. The CDR3 DNA is TGTGCCAGCAGCTTAGGGCGGGGCACAGATACGCAGTATTTT. This gives the protein CASSLGRGTDTQYF. The full variable domain, rest sourced from reference TRBV7-3 and TRBJ2-3, is GAGVSQTPSNKVTEKGKYVELRCDPISGHTALYWYRQSLGQGPEFLIYFQGTGAADDSGLPNDRFFAVRPEGSVSTLKIQRTERGDSAVYLCASSLGRGTDTQYFGPGTRLTVL.

V usage is TRBV10-3 and J usage is TRBJ2-5; TRBD2 agrees at 13 bases. V dropped 5 bases and J dropped 5; count of bases not matched to a gene: 2. CDR3 length: 14 residues. Germline V lookup: CDR1 ENHRY, CDR2 SYGVKD. CDR3 sequence reads: CAISTSGRVETQYF. The CDR3 nucleotides read TGTGCCATCAGTACTAGCGGGAGGGTGGAGACCCAGTACTTC.

The chain employs TRBV7-3 and TRBJ2-1; 7 positions agree with TRBD2. This CDR3 is built from 13 residues. Trimming removed 3 bases from V and 8 bases from J; junction bases left unmatched: 4. From germline, CDR1 is SGHTA and CDR2 FQGTGA. The CDR3 here is CASSFAGVDEQFF. CDR3 nucleotides: TGTGCCAGCAGCTTCGCGGGGGTGGATGAGCAGTTCTTC. Drawing the rest from reference TRBV7-3 and TRBJ2-1, the complete variable domain is GAGVSQTPSNKVTEKGKYVELRCDPISGHTALYWYRQSLGQGPEFLIYFQGTGAADDSGLPNDRFFAVRPEGSVSTLKIQRTERGDSAVYLCASSFAGVDEQFFGPGTRLTVL.

V gene TRBV5-1 combines with J gene TRBJ2-5; 9 bases match TRBD2. The CDR3 has 16 residues. V was clipped by 4 bases and J by 4 bases; unmatched bases: 11. From germline, CDR1 is SGHRS and CDR2 YFSETQ. The chain's CDR3 is CASSPFSGRRGETQYF. In DNA form, the CDR3 reads TGCGCCAGCAGCCCCTTTAGCGGGAGAAGAGGAGAGACCCAGTACTTC.

V usage is TRBV7-9 and J usage is TRBJ2-7, with a tentative D call TRBD1 (5 bases). The germline V gene has CDR1 SEHNR and CDR2 FQNEAQ (reference sequence). CDR3 size: 14 residues. Trimming cost V 3 bases and J 7 bases, with 16 bases left between them. CDR3 sequence: CASSFSVRVGEQYF. CDR3 bases: TGTGCCAGCAGCTTCTCGGTCAGGGTAGGGGAGCAGTACTTC.

This chain links TRBV28 with TRBJ2-2, with 7 bases identical to TRBD1. The junction had 9 bases not matched to a gene; V was cut back by 4 bases and J by 7 bases. The length of the CDR3 is 15 residues. Germline values: CDR1 MDHEN, CDR2 SYDVKM. CDR3 coding DNA: TGTGCCAGCAGTTCTTCCAAGGGGGCTGGCGGGGAGCTGTTTTTT. Protein sequence: CASSSSKGAGGELFF.

Concerning this clone itself: Other DNA sequences within the sample encode an identical CDR3. CDR3 sequence: CASRIEGSGTYEQYF. The CDR3 DNA reads as TGTGCCAGCAGAATAGAAGGTAGCGGGACCTACGAGCAGTACTTC. The rearrangement links TRBV28 to TRBJ2-7; 8 bases agree with TRBD2. V trimming: 6 bases; J trimming: 2 bases; junction bases outside the gene matches: 9. This CDR3 has 15 residues. CDR1 MDHEN and CDR2 SYDVKM come from the germline V gene. The whole variable domain, remainder taken from reference TRBV28 and TRBJ2-7, is DVKVTQSSRYLVKRTGEKVFLECVQDMDHENMFWYRQDPGLGLRLIYFSYDVKMKEKGDIPEGYSVSREKKERFSLILESASTNQTSMYLCASRIEGSGTYEQYFGPGTRLTVT.